Listed below are T cell receptor beta chains from one sample, sequenced in a study of T-cell reconstitution after alpha-beta-depleted transplantation in children. In TCRdb, the PCR reads were re-called with MiXCR into one record per CDR3 protein. Seen here are roughly 500,000 distinct CDR3 sequences, roughly 18% observed once, and the top ten hold roughly 3.3%. The sequencing here drew on PBMCs from the stem cell graft donor, taken from the stem cell graft. Receptors were obtained from a human donor who donated a stem cell graft to a child with acute lymphoblastic leukemia. Both conserved end residues are part of each CDR3. The D gene is left open where the match is weak. Size is stated for part of the rows, as once, few or many counts, or as a class when the clone is expanded.

v_call	clone_size	d_call	j_call	cdr3_nt	cdr3_aa
TRBV11-1	few	NA	TRBJ1-1	TGTGCCAGCAGCCCGCAGGGTCCGGGCACTGAAGCTTTCTTT	CASSPQGPGTEAFF
TRBV12-3/TRBV12-4	few	NA	TRBJ2-3	TGTGCCAGCAGTGATGGAGCGGAGAGCACAGATACGCAGTATTTT	CASSDGAESTDTQYF
TRBV5-1	few	NA	TRBJ2-7	TGCGCCAGCAGCTTGGCCCGGGGAACCTACGAGCAGTACTTC	CASSLARGTYEQYF
TRBV29-1	NA	NA	TRBJ1-3	TGCAGCGTTGAAACAGGGATAGGAAACACCATATATTTT	CSVETGIGNTIYF
TRBV3-1	NA	TRBD1	TRBJ1-2	TGTGCCAGCAGCCAAGAATATTCAAAGGGGACAGGGTACAGAGGGGACTATGGCTACACCTTC	CASSQEYSKGTGYRGDYGYTF
TRBV9	NA	NA	TRBJ2-1	TGTGCCAGCAGCGGGTTTAATGAGCAGTTCTTC	CASSGFNEQFF
TRBV5-1	few	NA	TRBJ2-7	TGCGCCAGCAGTCTCCTGGCCGACTCCTACGAGCAGTACTTC	CASSLLADSYEQYF
TRBV20-1	few	NA	TRBJ1-5	TGCAGTGCTAGAGTCGGGGATCAGCCCCAGCATTTT	CSARVGDQPQHF
TRBV5-5	NA	TRBD2	TRBJ2-4	TGTGCCAGCAGCTTGGCGAGCGGGACCTTCGGTAACATTCAGTACTTC	CASSLASGTFGNIQYF
TRBV6-2/TRBV6-3	NA	NA	TRBJ2-1	TGTGCCAGCAGTTACGAAGGGGCGGGATACAATGAGCAGTTCTTC	CASSYEGAGYNEQFF
TRBV12-3/TRBV12-4	few	NA	TRBJ2-7	TGTGCCAGCAGACAGGCACGTTCCTACGAGCAGTACTTC	CASRQARSYEQYF
TRBV3-1	NA	TRBD1	TRBJ2-4	TGTGCCAGCAGCCAAGAAGCAGGGGGCGGGGTCATTCAGTACTTC	CASSQEAGGGVIQYF
TRBV6-1	few	NA	TRBJ2-7	TGTGCCAGCAGTGACCGTCGGGTGAAGGGGAGCTCCTACGAGCAGTACTTC	CASSDRRVKGSSYEQYF